The 24 T cell receptor beta chains below all came from one sample that was sequenced in a study of shared clonotypes between healthy human individuals. Only in-frame clones appear in the TCRdb table, and some are missing; sequencing was by immunoSEQ multiplex PCR. Of hundreds of thousands of clones in the sample, less than 80% were seen once. Sequencing was done on a sample of memory CD4+ T cells sorted from blood. Subset reported: CD45RA-negative fraction. The receptors come from a woman aged 25 to 39 in good health.

V usage is TRBV28 and J usage is TRBJ2-1; maybe TRBD2 (7 bases). Germline loops: CDR1 MDHEN, CDR2 SYDVKM. The CDR3 runs to 15 residues. V shed 7 bases and J shed 7 bases, with 20 bases lying between them. CDR3 coding DNA: TGTGCCAGCACCCTTAGGTGGGAGGGGGATAATGAGCAGTTCTTC. Its protein is CASTLRWEGDNEQFF.

V usage is TRBV11-2 and J usage is TRBJ2-7; TRBD2 agrees at 8 bases. The germline CDR1 and CDR2 sequences are SGHAT and FQNNGV. The CDR3 consists of 15 residues. The V gene end was trimmed by 2 bases and the J gene end by 5 bases; junction bases not matched to a gene: 8. The CDR3 DNA reads TGTGCCAGCAGCTTACCGGGAGGGCTGATCAACGAGCAGTACTTC. This sequence encodes CASSLPGGLINEQYF. The full variable domain, its missing parts supplied by reference TRBV11-2 and TRBJ2-7, is EAGVAQSPRYKIIEKRQSVAFWCNPISGHATLYWYQQILGQGPKLLIQFQNNGVVDDSQLPKDRFSAERLKGVDSTLKIQPAKLEDSAVYLCASSLPGGLINEQYFGPGTRLTVT.

The rearrangement links TRBV5-1 to TRBJ2-1; 7 bases align to TRBD2. Per the germline V gene, CDR1 is SGHRS and CDR2 is YFSETQ. The CDR3 has 16 amino acids. The J segment lost 0 bases and the V segment lost 4 bases, leaving 7 bases of the junction unmatched. The CDR3 spells CASSRLGGSSYNEQFF. In nucleotides, the CDR3 is TGCGCCAGCAGCAGGCTGGGCGGGAGCTCCTACAATGAGCAGTTCTTC.

This chain connects TRBV6-5 to TRBJ1-3, with unresolved D. V was clipped by 0 bases and J by 8 bases, with 8 bases between them. Germline lookup yields CDR1 MNHEY and CDR2 SVGAGI. This CDR3 region has 13 residues. The CDR3: CASSYSYSHTIYF. The DNA of the CDR3 is TGTGCCAGCAGTTACTCGTACAGCCACACCATATATTTT.

CDR3 residues: CASSLSFGGVGSNQPQHF. The DNA for the CDR3 is TGTGCCAGCAGTTTATCGTTCGGCGGGGTTGGAAGCAATCAGCCCCAGCATTTT. The chain employs TRBV27 and TRBJ1-5; D not certain. V dropped 0 bases and J dropped 1 base, with 16 bases sitting between them. Per germline, CDR1 MNHEY and CDR2 SMNVEV (reference sequence). The CDR3 loop spans 18 amino acids.

V is TRBV6-5 and J is TRBJ1-2, with TRBD1 matching over 8 bases. This CDR3 is 14 amino acids long. Germline CDR1 MNHEY, CDR2 SVGAGI. Germline trimming cut 6 bases from V and 5 bases from J; bases unmatched to any gene: 8. The CDR3 DNA reads as TGTGCCAGCAGACGGGGACAGGAGGGTTATGGCTACACCTTC. This codes for CASRRGQEGYGYTF.

Worth noting for this clone: The same CDR3 is also encoded by other DNA sequences in this sample. The genes are TRBV19 and TRBJ2-3, with 7 bases aligning to TRBD1. Germline lookup yields CDR1 LNHDA and CDR2 SQIVND (reference sequence). The length of the CDR3 is 13 residues. J lost 4 bases, V lost 4 bases, and 2 bases had no gene match. The CDR3 sequence is CASSTQGADTQYF. CDR3 sequence (DNA): TGTGCCAGTAGTACTCAGGGGGCAGATACGCAGTATTTT.

This rearrangement joins TRBV5-8 to TRBJ1-2; D unresolved. The germline V gene encodes CDR1 SGHTS and CDR2 YDEGEE. The CDR3 has 12 residues. The ends were cut back, 4 bases at V and 4 bases at J, with 8 bases in the middle. The CDR3 bases are TGTGCCAGCAGCGGCGAGTTCTATGGCTACACCTTC. Amino acid sequence: CASSGEFYGYTF.

The J gene is TRBJ2-1, the V gene TRBV7-9; D perhaps matches TRBD2 (6 bases). The CDR3 extends over 16 amino acids. The V end lost 2 bases, the J end lost 4 bases, and 15 bases lay between the germline ends. CDR1 and CDR2 (germline): SEHNR, FQNEAQ (reference sequence). The CDR3 here is CASSLSLSSGYNEQFF. The CDR3 DNA sequence: TGTGCCAGCAGCTTATCGCTGAGTAGCGGATACAATGAGCAGTTCTTC.

The chain links TRBV2 to TRBJ2-2, with 14 bases fitting TRBD2. There are 15 residues in the CDR3. Trimming cost V 7 bases and J 4 bases; bases outside gene matches: 2. Germline V gene sequence: CDR1 SNHLY, CDR2 FYNNEI. CDR3 residues: CASTGTSGSTGELFF. The CDR3 DNA reads as TGTGCCAGCACAGGGACTAGCGGGAGCACCGGGGAGCTGTTTTTT. The whole variable domain, remainder taken from reference TRBV2 and TRBJ2-2, is EPEVTQTPSHQVTQMGQEVILRCVPISNHLYFYWYRQILGQKVEFLVSFYNNEISEKSEIFDDQFSVERPDGSNFTLKIRSTKLEDSAMYFCASTGTSGSTGELFFGEGSRLTVL.

The chain combines TRBV15 with TRBJ2-7, with 7 bases aligning to TRBD1. CDR1 and CDR2 from the germline V gene are LNHNV and YYDKDF (reference sequence). V lost 0 bases, J lost 7 bases, and 6 bases stayed unmatched. The CDR3 consists of 14 residues. The CDR3 region has the DNA TGTGCCACCAGCAGAGATAGGGGGCGGAGGGAGCAGTACTTC. As protein: CATSRDRGRREQYF.

This clone was observed a few times. The CDR3 here is CASRMGFGSDEQYF. The CDR3 DNA reads as TGTGCCAGCAGGATGGGGTTCGGGTCCGACGAGCAGTACTTC. J is TRBJ2-7 and V is TRBV6-1; D is uncertain. Per germline, CDR1 MNHNS and CDR2 SASEGT. V was pared by 6 bases and J by 5 bases, with 17 bases between. The length of the CDR3 is 14 residues.

As to this clone: A read error is the likely source, as a far larger clone sits one nucleotide away. The same CDR3 arises from other DNA sequences in this sample as well. The chain links TRBV5-1 to TRBJ2-1; possibly TRBD1 for D (5 bases). V was clipped by 2 bases and J by 0 bases, with 9 bases between them. Germline loops: CDR1 SGHRS, CDR2 YFSETQ. This CDR3 has 15 amino acids. The CDR3: CASSLDSSSYNEQFF. Here the CDR3 DNA reads TGCGCCAGCAGCTTAGACAGTAGCTCCTACAATGAGCAGTTCTTC.

On this clone itself: Germline and junction disagree at one end, which may indicate a read error. This sequence joins TRBV6-5 and TRBJ1-1; D unresolved. The CDR3 extends over 11 amino acids. Germline CDR1 is MNHEY and CDR2 is SVGAGI. CDR3 protein: CASRGPPGFIF. CDR3 nucleotides: TGTGCCAGCAGAGGACCGCCCGGGTTTATCTTT.

Here the CDR3 reads CASSLGSVYNEQFF. As DNA, the CDR3 is TGTGCCAGCAGCTTAGGGTCCGTATACAATGAGCAGTTCTTC. The chain joins TRBV7-8 to TRBJ2-1, with D hard to call. This CDR3 is built from 14 residues. Germline lookup yields CDR1 SGHVS and CDR2 FQNEAQ. V lost 1 base and J 4 bases, leaving 8 bases between the germline ends.

V usage is TRBV5-1 and J usage is TRBJ2-3, with D hard to call. The CDR3 is made up of 13 amino acids. Germline V lookup: CDR1 SGHRS, CDR2 YFSETQ. V was shortened by 4 bases and J by 1 base, with 7 bases between the two germline ends. The CDR3 DNA sequence: TGCGCCAGCAGCCCCCCTGGCACAGATACGCAGTATTTT. Protein: CASSPPGTDTQYF. Combining the CDR3 with reference TRBV5-1 and TRBJ2-3 gives the whole variable domain KAGVTQTPRYLIKTRGQQVTLSCSPISGHRSVSWYQQTPGQGLQFLFEYFSETQRNKGNFPGRFSGRQFSNSRSEMNVSTLELGDSALYLCASSPPGTDTQYFGPGTRLTVL.

The DNA of the CDR3 is TGTGCCAGCAGTGATCCTCCGGGGGCCGGGGCCTCCTACAATGAGCAGTTCTTC. This gives the protein CASSDPPGAGASYNEQFF. The chain recombines TRBV25-1 with TRBJ2-1; tentatively, D is TRBD1 or TRBD2 (6 bases each). The CDR3 is 18 residues long. Germline-derived CDR1 and CDR2 are MGHDK and SYGVNS. V was pared by 3 bases and J by 0 bases, with 18 bases between. The variable domain in full, completed from reference TRBV25-1 and TRBJ2-1, reads EADIYQTPRYLVIGTGKKITLECSQTMGHDKMYWYQQDPGMELHLIHYSYGVNSTEKGDLSSESTVSRIRTEHFPLTLESARPSHTSQYLCASSDPPGAGASYNEQFFGPGTRLTVL.

This chain links TRBV6-1 with TRBJ1-2; 7 bases agree with TRBD1. CDR1 is MNHNS and CDR2 is SASEGT in the germline V gene. The CDR3 runs 14 residues. V shed 1 base, J shed 5 bases, and the junction held 4 bases outside the gene matches. CDR3 amino acids: CASSEVGQSYGYTF. The DNA for the CDR3 is TGTGCCAGCAGTGAAGTGGGACAGTCTTATGGCTACACCTTC.

The gene calls are TRBV2 and TRBJ2-2; D call uncertain. Looked up from germline, CDR1 is SNHLY and CDR2 is FYNNEI. This CDR3 comprises 13 residues. Trimming cost V 8 bases and J 6 bases, with 13 bases left between them. CDR3 nucleotide sequence: TGTGCCAGCCACCAAGTCCCCGCCGGGGAGCTGTTTTTT. Translated: CASHQVPAGELFF.

The sample holds a few counts of this clone. The chain employs TRBV7-2 and TRBJ2-5; the match to TRBD1 covers 7 bases. The CDR3 consists of 15 residues. In germline, CDR1 is SGHTA, CDR2 FQGNSA. After removal of 4 bases from V and 6 bases from J, the junction contained 11 bases not matched to a gene. In DNA form, the CDR3 reads TGTGCCAGCAGCTCCGGACAGGTTTCGCAGCAGACCCAGTACTTC. This sequence encodes CASSSGQVSQQTQYF.

The V gene is TRBV5-1, the J gene TRBJ1-1; a weak D match, TRBD1 (5 bases). Between the trimmed V and J ends, which lost 4 bases and 8 bases, there was a span of 21 bases. The CDR3 totals 15 residues. Germline V gene data show CDR1 as SGHRS and CDR2 as YFSETQ. CDR3 nucleotides: TGCGCCAGCAGCCTTTTCGACAGAGACGAGAAGGAAGCTTTCTTT. Its translation is CASSLFDRDEKEAFF.

The rearrangement links TRBV4-1 to TRBJ2-7, with 8 bases aligning to TRBD1. The CDR3 loop spans 16 amino acids. The germline gives CDR1 MGHRA, CDR2 YSYEKL. V lost 2 bases to trimming and J lost 5 bases; unmatched junction nucleotides: 11. The CDR3 here is CASSQRGGTGKNEQYF. CDR3 in DNA: TGCGCCAGCAGCCAAAGGGGCGGGACAGGTAAAAACGAGCAGTACTTC.

This rearrangement joins TRBV28 to TRBJ1-1; no clear D. The CDR3 runs to 12 residues. Germline loops: CDR1 MDHEN, CDR2 SYDVKM. Trimming removed 3 bases from V and 7 bases from J, with 9 bases in between. The CDR3 protein is CASSFRRGEAFF. CDR3 DNA: TGTGCCAGCAGTTTTAGGCGGGGTGAAGCTTTCTTT. Looking up the rest from reference TRBV28 and TRBJ1-1 gives the full variable domain: DVKVTQSSRYLVKRTGEKVFLECVQDMDHENMFWYRQDPGLGLRLIYFSYDVKMKEKGDIPEGYSVSREKKERFSLILESASTNQTSMYLCASSFRRGEAFFGQGTRLTVV.

The gene calls are TRBV28 and TRBJ2-3; 7 bases are a match to TRBD2. The CDR3 spans 17 residues. The V gene end was trimmed by 5 bases and the J gene end by 0 bases; junction bases not matched to a gene: 11. CDR1 is MDHEN and CDR2 is SYDVKM in the germline V gene. This chain's CDR3 is CASSAPTSATSTDTQYF. The CDR3 DNA follows: TGTGCCAGCAGTGCCCCCACTAGCGCGACTAGCACAGATACGCAGTATTTT.